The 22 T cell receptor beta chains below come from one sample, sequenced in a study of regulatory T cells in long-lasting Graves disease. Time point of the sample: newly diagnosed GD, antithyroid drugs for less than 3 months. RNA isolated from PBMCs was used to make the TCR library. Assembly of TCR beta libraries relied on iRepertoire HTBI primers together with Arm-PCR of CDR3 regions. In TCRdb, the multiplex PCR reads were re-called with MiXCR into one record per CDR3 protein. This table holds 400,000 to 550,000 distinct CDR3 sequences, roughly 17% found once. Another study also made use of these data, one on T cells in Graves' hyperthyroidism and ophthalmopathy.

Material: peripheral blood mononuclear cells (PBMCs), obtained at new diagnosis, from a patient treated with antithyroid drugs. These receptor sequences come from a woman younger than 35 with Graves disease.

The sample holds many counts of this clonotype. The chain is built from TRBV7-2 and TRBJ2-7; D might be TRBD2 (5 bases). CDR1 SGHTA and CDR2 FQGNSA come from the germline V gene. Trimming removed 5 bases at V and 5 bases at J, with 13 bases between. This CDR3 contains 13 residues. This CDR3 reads CASSRTGSHEQYF. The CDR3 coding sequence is TGTGCCAGCAGCAGAACGGGGAGCCACGAGCAGTACTTC. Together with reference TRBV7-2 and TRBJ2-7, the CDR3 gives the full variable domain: GAGVSQSPSNKVTEKGKDVELRCDPISGHTALYWYRQSLGQGLEFLIYFQGNSAPDKSGLPSDRFSAERTGGSVSTLTIQRTQQEDSAVYLCASSRTGSHEQYFGPGTRLTVT.

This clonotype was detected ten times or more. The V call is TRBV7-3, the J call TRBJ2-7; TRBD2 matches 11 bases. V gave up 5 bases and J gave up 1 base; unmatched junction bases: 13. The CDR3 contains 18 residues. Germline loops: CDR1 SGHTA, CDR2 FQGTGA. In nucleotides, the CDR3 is TGTGCCAGCAGCCGGACGCCCGGGACTAGCGGTGCGTCCTACGAGCAGTACTTC. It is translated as CASSRTPGTSGASYEQYF. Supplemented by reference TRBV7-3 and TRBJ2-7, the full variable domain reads GAGVSQTPSNKVTEKGKYVELRCDPISGHTALYWYRQSLGQGPEFLIYFQGTGAADDSGLPNDRFFAVRPEGSVSTLKIQRTERGDSAVYLCASSRTPGTSGASYEQYFGPGTRLTVT.

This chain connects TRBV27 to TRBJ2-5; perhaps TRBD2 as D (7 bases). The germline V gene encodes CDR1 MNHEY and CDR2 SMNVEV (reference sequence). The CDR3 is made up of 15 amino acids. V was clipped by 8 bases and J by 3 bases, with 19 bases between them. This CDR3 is CASSPPWGGEETQYF. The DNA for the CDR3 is TGTGCCAGCTCACCACCTTGGGGGGGCGAAGAGACCCAGTACTTC.

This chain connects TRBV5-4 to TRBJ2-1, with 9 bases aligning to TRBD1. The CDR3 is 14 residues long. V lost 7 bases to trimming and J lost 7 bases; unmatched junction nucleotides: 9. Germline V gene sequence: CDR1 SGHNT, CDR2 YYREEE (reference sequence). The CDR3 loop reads CASGIGTGMNEQFF. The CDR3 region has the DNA TGTGCCAGCGGAATCGGGACAGGGATGAATGAGCAGTTCTTC. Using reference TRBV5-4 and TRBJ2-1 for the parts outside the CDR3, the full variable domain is ETGVTQSPTHLIKTRGQQVTLRCSSQSGHNTVSWYQQALGQGPQFIFQYYREEENGRGNFPPRFSGLQFPNYSSELNVNALELDDSALYLCASGIGTGMNEQFFGPGTRLTVL.

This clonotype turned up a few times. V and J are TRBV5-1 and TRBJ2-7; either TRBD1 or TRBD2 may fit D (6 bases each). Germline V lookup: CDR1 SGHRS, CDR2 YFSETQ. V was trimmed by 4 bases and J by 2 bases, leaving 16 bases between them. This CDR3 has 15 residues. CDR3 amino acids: CASSPEGGRTYEQYF. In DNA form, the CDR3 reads TGCGCCAGCAGCCCGGAGGGGGGTAGGACCTACGAGCAGTACTTC.

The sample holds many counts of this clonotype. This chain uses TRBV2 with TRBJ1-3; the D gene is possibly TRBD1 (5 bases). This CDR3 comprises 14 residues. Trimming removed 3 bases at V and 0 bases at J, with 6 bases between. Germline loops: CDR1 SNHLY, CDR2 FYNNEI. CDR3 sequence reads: CASSDGASGNTIYF. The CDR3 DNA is TGTGCCAGCAGTGACGGGGCCTCTGGAAACACCATATATTTT.

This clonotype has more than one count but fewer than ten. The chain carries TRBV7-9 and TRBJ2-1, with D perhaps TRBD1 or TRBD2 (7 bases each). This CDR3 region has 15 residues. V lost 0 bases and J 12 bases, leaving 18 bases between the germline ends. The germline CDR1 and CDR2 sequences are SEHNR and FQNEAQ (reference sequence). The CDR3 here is CASSLAFLTGEGQFF. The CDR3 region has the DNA TGTGCCAGCAGCTTAGCGTTCCTTACAGGGGAGGGGCAGTTCTTC.

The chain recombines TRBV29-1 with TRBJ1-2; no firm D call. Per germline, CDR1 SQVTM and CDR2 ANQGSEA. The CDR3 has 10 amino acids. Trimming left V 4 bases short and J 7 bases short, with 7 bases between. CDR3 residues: CSVGSVGYTF. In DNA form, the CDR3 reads TGCAGCGTTGGTTCCGTTGGCTACACCTTC.

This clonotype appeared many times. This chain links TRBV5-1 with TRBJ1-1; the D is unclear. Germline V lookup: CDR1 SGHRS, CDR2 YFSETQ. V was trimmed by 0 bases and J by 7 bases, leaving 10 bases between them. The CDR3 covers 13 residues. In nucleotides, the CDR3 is TGCGCCAGCAGCTTGGGTACTGTGGATGAAGCTTTCTTT. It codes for CASSLGTVDEAFF.

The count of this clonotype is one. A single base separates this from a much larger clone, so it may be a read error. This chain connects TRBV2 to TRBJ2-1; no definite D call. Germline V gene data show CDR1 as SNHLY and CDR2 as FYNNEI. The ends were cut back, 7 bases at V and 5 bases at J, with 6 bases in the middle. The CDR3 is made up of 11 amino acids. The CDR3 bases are TGTGCCAGCACGACCCACAATGAGCAGTTCTTC. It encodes CASTTHNEQFF.

In DNA, the CDR3 is TGTGCCAGTAGTACCTCGACAGGGAATCCGTATAGCAATCAGCCCCAGCATTTT. Translating gives CASSTSTGNPYSNQPQHF. The genes are TRBV19 and TRBJ1-5; 7 bases map to TRBD1. In germline, CDR1 is LNHDA, CDR2 SQIVND (reference sequence). V trimming: 4 bases; J trimming: 0 bases; junction bases outside the gene matches: 12. The CDR3 is 18 amino acids.

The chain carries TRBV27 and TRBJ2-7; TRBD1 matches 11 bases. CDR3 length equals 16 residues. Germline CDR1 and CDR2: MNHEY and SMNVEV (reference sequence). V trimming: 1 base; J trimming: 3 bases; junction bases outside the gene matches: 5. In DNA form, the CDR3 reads TGTGCCAGCAGTTTATTACCCGGGACAGGGGGCTACGAGCAGTACTTC. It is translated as CASSLLPGTGGYEQYF.

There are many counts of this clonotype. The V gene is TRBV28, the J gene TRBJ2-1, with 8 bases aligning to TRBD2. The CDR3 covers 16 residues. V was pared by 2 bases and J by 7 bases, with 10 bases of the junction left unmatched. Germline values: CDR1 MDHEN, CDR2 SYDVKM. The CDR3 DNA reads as TGTGCCAGCAGTTTAAAAAGAGCGGGAGAGGATAATGAGCAGTTCTTC. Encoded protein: CASSLKRAGEDNEQFF.

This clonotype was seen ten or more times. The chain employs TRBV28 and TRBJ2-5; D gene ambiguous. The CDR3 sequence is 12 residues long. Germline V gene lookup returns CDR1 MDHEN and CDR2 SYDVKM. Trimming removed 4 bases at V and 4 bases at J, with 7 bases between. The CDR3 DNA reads TGTGCCAGCAGTTATCAGTCAGAGACCCAGTACTTC. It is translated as CASSYQSETQYF.

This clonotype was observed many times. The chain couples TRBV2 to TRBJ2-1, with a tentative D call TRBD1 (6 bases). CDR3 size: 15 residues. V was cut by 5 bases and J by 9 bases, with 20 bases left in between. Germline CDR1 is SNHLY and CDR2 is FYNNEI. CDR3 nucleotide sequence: TGTGCCAGCAGTCAAGACAGGCAAGGGTCCGTTGAGCAGTTCTTC. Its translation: CASSQDRQGSVEQFF.

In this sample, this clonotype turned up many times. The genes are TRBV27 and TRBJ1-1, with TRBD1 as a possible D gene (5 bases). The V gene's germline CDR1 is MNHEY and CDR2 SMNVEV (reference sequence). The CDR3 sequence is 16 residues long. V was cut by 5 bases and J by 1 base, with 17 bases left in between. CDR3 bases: TGTGCCAGCAGTCCCAGGGTAAGGCAAAGGAACACTGAAGCTTTCTTT. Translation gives CASSPRVRQRNTEAFF.

For the CDR3, the DNA is TGTGCCAGCAGCCTAAAAAGTCGGAACACTGAAGCTTTCTTT. Residues: CASSLKSRNTEAFF. The chain couples TRBV7-9 to TRBJ1-1; D not resolved. Trimming took 5 bases from V and 1 from J, leaving 11 bases between them. The CDR3 contains 14 residues. The germline gives CDR1 SEHNR, CDR2 FQNEAQ (reference sequence).

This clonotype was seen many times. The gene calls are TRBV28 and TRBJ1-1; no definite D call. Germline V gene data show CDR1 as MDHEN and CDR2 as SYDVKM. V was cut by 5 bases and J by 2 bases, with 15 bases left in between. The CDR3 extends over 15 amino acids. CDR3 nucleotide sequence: TGTGCCAGCAGTCCTCCGGGCCTAAGAAACACTGAAGCTTTCTTT. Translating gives CASSPPGLRNTEAFF.

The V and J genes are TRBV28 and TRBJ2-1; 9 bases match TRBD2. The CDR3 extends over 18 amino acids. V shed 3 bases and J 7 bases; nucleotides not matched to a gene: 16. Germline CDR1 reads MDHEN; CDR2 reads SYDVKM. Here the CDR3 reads CASSLEGAGGPVRNEQFF. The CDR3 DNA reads TGTGCCAGCAGTTTGGAGGGGGCGGGAGGGCCCGTGAGGAATGAGCAGTTCTTC.

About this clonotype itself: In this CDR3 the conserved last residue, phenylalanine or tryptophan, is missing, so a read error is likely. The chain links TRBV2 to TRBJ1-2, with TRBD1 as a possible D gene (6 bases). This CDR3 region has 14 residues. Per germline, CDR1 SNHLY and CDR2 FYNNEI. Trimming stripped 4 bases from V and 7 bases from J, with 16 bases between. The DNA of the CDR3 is TGTGCCAGCAGTGTTAAGACAGGCGTTGCTGGCTACACCCTC. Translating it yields CASSVKTGVAGYTL.

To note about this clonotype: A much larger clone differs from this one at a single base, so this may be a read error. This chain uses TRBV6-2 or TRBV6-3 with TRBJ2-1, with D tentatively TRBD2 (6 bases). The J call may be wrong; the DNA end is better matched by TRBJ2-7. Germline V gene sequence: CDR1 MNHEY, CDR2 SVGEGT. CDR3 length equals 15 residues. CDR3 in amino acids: CASRIAEFAYNEQYF. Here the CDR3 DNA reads TGTGCCAGCAGAATAGCGGAATTCGCCTACAATGAGCAGTACTTC.

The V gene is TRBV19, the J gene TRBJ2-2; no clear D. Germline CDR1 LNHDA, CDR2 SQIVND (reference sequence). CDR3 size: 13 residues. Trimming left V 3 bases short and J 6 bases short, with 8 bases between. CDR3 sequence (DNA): TGTGCCAGTAGTATTATAGGTTCCGGGGAGCTGTTTTTT. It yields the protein CASSIIGSGELFF.